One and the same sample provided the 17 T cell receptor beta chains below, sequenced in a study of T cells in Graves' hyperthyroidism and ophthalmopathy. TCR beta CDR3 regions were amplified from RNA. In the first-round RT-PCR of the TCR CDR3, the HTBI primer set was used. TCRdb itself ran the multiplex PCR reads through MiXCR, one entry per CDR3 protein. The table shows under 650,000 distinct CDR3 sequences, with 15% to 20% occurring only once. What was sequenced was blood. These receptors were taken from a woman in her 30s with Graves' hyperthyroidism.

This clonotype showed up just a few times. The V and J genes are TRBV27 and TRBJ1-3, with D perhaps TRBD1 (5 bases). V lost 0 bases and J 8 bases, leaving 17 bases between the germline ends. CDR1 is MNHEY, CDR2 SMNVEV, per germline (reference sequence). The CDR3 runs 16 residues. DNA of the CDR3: TGTGCCAGCAGTTTATCATGGCGGGGGATCGGCCACACCATATATTTT. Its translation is CASSLSWRGIGHTIYF.

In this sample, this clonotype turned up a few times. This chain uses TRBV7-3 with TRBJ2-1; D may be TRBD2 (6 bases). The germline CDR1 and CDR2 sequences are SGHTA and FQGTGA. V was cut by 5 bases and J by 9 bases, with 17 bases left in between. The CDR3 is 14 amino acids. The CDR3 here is CASSPGPEEGEQFF. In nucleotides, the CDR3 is TGTGCCAGCAGCCCCGGGCCCGAGGAGGGTGAGCAGTTCTTC.

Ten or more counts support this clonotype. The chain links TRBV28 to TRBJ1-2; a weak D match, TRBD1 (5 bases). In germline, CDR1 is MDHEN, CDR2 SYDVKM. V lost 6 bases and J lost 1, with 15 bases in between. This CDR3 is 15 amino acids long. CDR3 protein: CASSPRRDFNYGYTF. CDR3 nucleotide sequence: TGTGCCAGCAGCCCTCGGAGGGACTTTAACTATGGCTACACCTTC.

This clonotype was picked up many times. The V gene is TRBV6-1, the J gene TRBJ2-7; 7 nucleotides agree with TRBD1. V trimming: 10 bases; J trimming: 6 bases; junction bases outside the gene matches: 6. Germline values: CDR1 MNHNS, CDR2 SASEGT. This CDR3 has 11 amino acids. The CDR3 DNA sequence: TGTGCCATTACCTCAGGGGGCGAGCAGTACTTC. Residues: CAITSGGEQYF.

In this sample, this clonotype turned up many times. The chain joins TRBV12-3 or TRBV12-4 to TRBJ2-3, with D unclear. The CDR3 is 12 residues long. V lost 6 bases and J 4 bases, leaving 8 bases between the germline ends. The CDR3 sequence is CASRQTPDTQYF. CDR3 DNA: TGTGCCAGCAGACAAACCCCAGATACGCAGTATTTT.

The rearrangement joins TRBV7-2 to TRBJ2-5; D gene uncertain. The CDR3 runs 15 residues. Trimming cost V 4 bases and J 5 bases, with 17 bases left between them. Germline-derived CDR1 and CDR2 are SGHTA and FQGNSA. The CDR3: CASSSLRTGRETQYF. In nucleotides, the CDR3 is TGTGCCAGCAGCTCTCTCCGAACGGGCCGGGAGACCCAGTACTTC.

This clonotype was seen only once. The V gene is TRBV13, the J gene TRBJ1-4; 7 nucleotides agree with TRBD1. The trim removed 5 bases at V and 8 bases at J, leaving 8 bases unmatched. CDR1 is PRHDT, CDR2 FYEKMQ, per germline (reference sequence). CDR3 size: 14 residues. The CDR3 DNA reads TGTGCCAGCAGCGGGCAGGGGGAACGGGAAAAACTGTTTTTT. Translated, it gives CASSGQGEREKLFF.

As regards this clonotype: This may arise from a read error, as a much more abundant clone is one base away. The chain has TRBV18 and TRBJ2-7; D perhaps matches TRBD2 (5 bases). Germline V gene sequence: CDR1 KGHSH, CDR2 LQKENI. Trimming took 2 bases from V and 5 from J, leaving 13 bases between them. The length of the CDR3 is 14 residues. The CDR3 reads CASSPTAAGNEQYF. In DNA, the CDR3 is TGTGCCAGCTCACCAACAGCGGCAGGTAACGAGCAGTACTTC.

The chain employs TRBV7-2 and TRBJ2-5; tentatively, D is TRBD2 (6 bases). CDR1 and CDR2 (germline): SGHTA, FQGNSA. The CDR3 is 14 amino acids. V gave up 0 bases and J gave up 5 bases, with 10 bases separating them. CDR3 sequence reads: CASSLAGEAETQYF. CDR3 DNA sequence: TGTGCCAGCAGCTTAGCGGGGGAGGCGGAGACCCAGTACTTC.

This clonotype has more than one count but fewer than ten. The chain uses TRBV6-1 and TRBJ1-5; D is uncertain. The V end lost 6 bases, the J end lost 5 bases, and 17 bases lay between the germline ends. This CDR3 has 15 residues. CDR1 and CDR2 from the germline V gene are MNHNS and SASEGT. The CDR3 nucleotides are TGTGCCAGCAGAAGGGTCAGCTTTTACGATCAGCCCCAGCATTTT. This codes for CASRRVSFYDQPQHF.

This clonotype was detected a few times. CDR3 nucleotides: TGCAGTGCTAGAGTACCCGGATACACCATATATTTT. As protein: CSARVPGYTIYF. This sequence joins TRBV20-1 and TRBJ1-3; D remains unclear. The CDR3 totals 12 residues. From germline, CDR1 is DFQATT and CDR2 SNEGSKA (reference sequence). Trimming stripped 1 base from V and 8 bases from J, with 9 bases between.

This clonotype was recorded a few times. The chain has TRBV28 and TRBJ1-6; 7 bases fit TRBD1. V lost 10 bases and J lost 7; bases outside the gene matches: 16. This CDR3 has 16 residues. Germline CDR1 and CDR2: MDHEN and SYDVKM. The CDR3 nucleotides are TGTGCCACGCGACAGGGAGGTGGTCGTGGCAATTCACCCCTCCACTTT. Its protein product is CATRQGGGRGNSPLHF.

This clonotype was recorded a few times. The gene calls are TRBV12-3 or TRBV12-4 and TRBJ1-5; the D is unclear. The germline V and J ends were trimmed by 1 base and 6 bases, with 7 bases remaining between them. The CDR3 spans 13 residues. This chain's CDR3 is CASSLGLSQPQHF. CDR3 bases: TGTGCCAGCAGTTTAGGCCTCTCTCAGCCCCAGCATTTT.

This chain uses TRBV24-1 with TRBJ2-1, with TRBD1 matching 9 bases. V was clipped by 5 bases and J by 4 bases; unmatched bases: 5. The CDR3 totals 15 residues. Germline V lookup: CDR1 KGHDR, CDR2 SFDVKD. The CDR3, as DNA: TGTGCCACCAGTGGGTCCGGGACAGGGTACAATGAGCAGTTCTTC. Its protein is CATSGSGTGYNEQFF.

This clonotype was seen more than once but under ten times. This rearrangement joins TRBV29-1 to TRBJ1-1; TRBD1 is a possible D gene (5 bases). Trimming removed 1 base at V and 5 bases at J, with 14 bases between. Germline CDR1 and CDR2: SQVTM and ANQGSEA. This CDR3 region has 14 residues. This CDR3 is CSVEVRGVGTEAFF. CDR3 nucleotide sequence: TGCAGCGTTGAAGTTCGGGGGGTGGGGACTGAAGCTTTCTTT.

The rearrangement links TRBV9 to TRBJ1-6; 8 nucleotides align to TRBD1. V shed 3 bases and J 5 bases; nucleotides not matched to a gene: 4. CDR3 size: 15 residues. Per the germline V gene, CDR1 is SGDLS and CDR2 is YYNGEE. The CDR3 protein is CASSADRAHNSPLHF. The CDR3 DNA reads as TGTGCCAGCAGCGCGGACAGGGCTCATAATTCACCCCTCCACTTT.

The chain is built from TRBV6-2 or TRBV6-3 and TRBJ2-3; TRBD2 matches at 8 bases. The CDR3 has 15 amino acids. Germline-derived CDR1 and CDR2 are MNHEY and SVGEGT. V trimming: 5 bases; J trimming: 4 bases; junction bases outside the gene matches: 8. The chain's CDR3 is CASSPVSGRADTQYF. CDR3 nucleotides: TGTGCCAGCAGTCCGGTAAGCGGGAGAGCAGATACGCAGTATTTT.